Detailed here is one T cell receptor (beta chain). These data are taken from a study of neurological immune-mediated disorders. Time point indicated: longitudinal time-point 2. This CDR3 is 16 amino acids long. The J segment lost 5 bases and the V segment lost 4 bases, leaving 10 bases of the junction unmatched. CDR1 is MDHEN, CDR2 SYDVKM, per germline. Synthesis of cDNA was performed by 5'RACE using 10-nucleotide random UMIs. TCRdb re-called the 5' RACE reads with MiXCR, one entry per CDR3 protein. The sample holds some 80,000 distinct CDR3 sequences; 5% to 6% are singletons and the top ten take roughly 7.9%.

This clonotype was obtained from a woman aged 55-70 years with multiple sclerosis. Sequencing was carried out using PBMCs. This chain connects TRBV28 to TRBJ2-1; 8 nucleotides line up with TRBD1. CDR3 region: CASSSVRGQANNEQFF. The CDR3 nucleotides are TGTGCCAGCAGTTCCGTCCGGGGACAGGCCAACAATGAGCAGTTCTTC.